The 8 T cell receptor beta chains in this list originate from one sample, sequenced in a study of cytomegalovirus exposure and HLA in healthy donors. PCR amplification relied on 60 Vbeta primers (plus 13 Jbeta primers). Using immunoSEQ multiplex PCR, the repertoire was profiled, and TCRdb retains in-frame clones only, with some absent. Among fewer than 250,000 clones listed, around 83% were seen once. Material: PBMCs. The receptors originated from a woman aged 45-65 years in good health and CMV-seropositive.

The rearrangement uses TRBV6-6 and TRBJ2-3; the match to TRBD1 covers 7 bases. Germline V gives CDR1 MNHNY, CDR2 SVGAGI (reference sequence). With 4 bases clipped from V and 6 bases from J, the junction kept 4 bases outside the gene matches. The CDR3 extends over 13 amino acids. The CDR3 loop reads CASSWNRGDTQYF. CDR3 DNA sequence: TGTGCCAGCAGTTGGAACAGGGGCGATACGCAGTATTTT.

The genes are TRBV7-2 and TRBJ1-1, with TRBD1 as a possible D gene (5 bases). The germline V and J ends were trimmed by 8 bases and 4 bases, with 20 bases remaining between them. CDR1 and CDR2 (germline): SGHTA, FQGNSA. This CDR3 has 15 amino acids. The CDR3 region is CASREPGPRTTEAFF. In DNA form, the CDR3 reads TGTGCCAGCCGTGAACCAGGGCCCCGGACCACTGAAGCTTTCTTT. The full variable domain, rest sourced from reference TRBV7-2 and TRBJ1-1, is GAGVSQSPSNKVTEKGKDVELRCDPISGHTALYWYRQSLGQGLEFLIYFQGNSAPDKSGLPSDRFSAERTGGSVSTLTIQRTQQEDSAVYLCASREPGPRTTEAFFGQGTRLTVV.

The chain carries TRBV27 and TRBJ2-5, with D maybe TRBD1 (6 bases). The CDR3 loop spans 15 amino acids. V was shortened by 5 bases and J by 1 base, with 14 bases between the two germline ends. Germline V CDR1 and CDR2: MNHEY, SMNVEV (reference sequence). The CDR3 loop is CASSKIGQTQETQYF. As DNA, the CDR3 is TGTGCCAGCAGTAAAATCGGACAGACCCAAGAGACCCAGTACTTC.

CDR3 coding DNA: TGTGCCAGCAGCTTAACAGGAGAAGCTTTCTTT. Translation gives CASSLTGEAFF. The rearrangement joins TRBV7-6 to TRBJ1-1; the D gene is possibly TRBD1 (5 bases). V was cut by 2 bases and J by 8 bases, with 6 bases left in between. This CDR3 region has 11 residues. The germline gives CDR1 SGHVS, CDR2 FNYEAQ.

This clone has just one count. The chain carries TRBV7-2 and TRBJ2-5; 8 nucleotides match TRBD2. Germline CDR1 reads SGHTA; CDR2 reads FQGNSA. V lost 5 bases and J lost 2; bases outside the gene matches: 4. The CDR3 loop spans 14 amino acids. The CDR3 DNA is TGTGCCAGCAGCCCCCAGCGGGGGCAAGAGACCCAGTACTTC. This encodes CASSPQRGQETQYF.

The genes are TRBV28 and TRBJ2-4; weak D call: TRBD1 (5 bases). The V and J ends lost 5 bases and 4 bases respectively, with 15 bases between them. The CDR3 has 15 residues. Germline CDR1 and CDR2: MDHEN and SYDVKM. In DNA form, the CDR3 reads TGTGCCAGCAGTCAAGACAGTCTCAGGAAAAACATTCAGTACTTC. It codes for CASSQDSLRKNIQYF.

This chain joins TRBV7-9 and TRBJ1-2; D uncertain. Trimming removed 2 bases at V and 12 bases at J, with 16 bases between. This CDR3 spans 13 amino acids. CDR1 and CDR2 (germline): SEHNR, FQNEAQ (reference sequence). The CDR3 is CASSLRVGGQDTF. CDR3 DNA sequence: TGTGCCAGCAGCTTACGGGTTGGAGGGCAGGACACCTTC.

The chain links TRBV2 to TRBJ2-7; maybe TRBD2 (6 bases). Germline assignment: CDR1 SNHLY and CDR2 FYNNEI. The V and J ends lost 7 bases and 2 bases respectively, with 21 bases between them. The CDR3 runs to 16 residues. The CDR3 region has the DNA TGTGCCAGCATAGGCCCCTTTCGCGGGGAAACCTACGAGCAGTACTTC. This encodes CASIGPFRGETYEQYF.